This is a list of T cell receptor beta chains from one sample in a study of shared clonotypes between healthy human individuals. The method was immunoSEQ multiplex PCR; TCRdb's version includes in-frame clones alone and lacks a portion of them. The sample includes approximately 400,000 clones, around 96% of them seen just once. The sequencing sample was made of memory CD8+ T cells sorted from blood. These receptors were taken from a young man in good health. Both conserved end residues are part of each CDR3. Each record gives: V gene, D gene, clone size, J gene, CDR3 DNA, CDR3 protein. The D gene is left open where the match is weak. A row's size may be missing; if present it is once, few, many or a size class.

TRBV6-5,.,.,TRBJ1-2,TGTGCCAGCAGTTACGTCCGGGCGTCTAACTATGGCTACACCTTC,CASSYVRASNYGYTF
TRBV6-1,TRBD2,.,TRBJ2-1,TGTGCCAGCAGTGAATCTCCTAGCGGGAGAGAGCAGTTCTTC,CASSESPSGREQFF
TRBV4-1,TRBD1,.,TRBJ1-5,TGCGCCAGCAGCCCCCGGGACAGGGATGCTTATAGCAATCAGCCCCAGCATTTT,CASSPRDRDAYSNQPQHF
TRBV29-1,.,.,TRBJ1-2,TGCAGCGTTGGGGTTGGCTACACCTTC,CSVGVGYTF
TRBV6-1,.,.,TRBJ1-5,TGTGCCAGCAGTAACAATCAGCCCCAGCATTTT,CASSNNQPQHF
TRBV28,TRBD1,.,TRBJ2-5,TGTGCCAGCAGCAAAATTACAGGGGTAGAGACCCAGTACTTC,CASSKITGVETQYF
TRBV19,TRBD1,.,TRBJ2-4,TGTGCCAGTAGTATCAATGGGGACAGGGGGCACATTCAGTACTTC,CASSINGDRGHIQYF
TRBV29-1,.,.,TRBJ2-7,TGCAGCGTTGGCGGACACTACGAGCAGTACTTC,CSVGGHYEQYF
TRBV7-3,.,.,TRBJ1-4,TGTGCCAGCAGCTTAACGGGCAGGGGAATTGTAGGTGAAAAACTGTTTTTT,CASSLTGRGIVGEKLFF
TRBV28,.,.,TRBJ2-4,TGTGCCAGCAGTCTAATCGGTAACATTCAGTACTTC,CASSLIGNIQYF
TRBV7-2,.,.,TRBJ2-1,TGTGCCAGCAGCGACCGACAGGTTTCCTACAATGAGCAGTTCTTC,CASSDRQVSYNEQFF
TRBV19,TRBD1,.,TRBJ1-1,TGTGCCAGTAGTGAGAGACAGGGGTCAGGCAACACTGAAGCTTTCTTT,CASSERQGSGNTEAFF
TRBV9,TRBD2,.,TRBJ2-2,TGTGCCAGCAGCGCCTCGACTAGCGGGGCCGGGGAGCTGTTTTTT,CASSASTSGAGELFF
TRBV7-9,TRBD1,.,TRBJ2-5,TGTGCCAGCAGCTTTAGACAGGGAGTAGAGACCCAGTACTTC,CASSFRQGVETQYF
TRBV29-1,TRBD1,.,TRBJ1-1,TGCAGCGTGGGACAGGCTGAAGCTTTCTTT,CSVGQAEAFF
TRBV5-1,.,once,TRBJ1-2,TGCGCCAGCAGCTTAAATGAGGGCTATGGCTACACCTTC,CASSLNEGYGYTF
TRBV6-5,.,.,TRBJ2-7,TGTGCCAGCAGTTCCCGGGACACTTTAACCTACGAGCAGTACTTC,CASSSRDTLTYEQYF
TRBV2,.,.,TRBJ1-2,TGTGCCAGCAGACAGGTCTGGGGTATTGGCTACACCTTC,CASRQVWGIGYTF
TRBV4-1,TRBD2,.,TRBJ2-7,TGCGCCAGCAGAACGACTAGCGGGAGCTACGAGCAGTACTTC,CASRTTSGSYEQYF
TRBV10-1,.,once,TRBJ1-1,TGCGCCGTCTTCGAGAGGGGTCGCCTTGAGGACACTGAAGCTTTCTTT,CAVFERGRLEDTEAFF
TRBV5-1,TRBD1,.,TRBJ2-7,TGCGCCAGCAGCTGGACAGGGGGGGCCTACGAGCAGTACTTC,CASSWTGGAYEQYF
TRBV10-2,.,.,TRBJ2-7,TGCGCCAGCAGTGTACTTCCCTACGAGCAGTACTTC,CASSVLPYEQYF
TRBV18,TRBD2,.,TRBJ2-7,TGTGCCAGCTCACCTAATCTAGCGGGAGCTATAAAGCAGTACTTC,CASSPNLAGAIKQYF
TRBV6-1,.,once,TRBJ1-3,TGTGCCAGCAGGGAGGGAGCCTACGAAAACACCATATATTTT,CASREGAYENTIYF
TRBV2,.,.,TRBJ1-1,TGTGCCAGCAACGTGGGGGGGGTCGCTGAAGCTTTCTTT,CASNVGGVAEAFF
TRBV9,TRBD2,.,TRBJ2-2,TGTGCCAGCAGCGTAGTGCCCGGGACTAGGTACACCGGGGAGCTGTTTTTT,CASSVVPGTRYTGELFF
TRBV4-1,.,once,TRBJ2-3,TGCGCCAGCAGCCAAGTCGGTACATTCACAGATACGCAGTATTTT,CASSQVGTFTDTQYF
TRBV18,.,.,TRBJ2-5,TGTGCCAGCTCACCACTTCCCCTAGGACGAGCGGAGACCCAGTACTTC,CASSPLPLGRAETQYF
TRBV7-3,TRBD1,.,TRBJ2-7,TGTGCCAGCAGTCAGATTACATTCAGGGGGCGATGGTCCTACGAGCAGTACTTC,CASSQITFRGRWSYEQYF
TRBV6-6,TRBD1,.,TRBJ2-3,TGTGCCAGCAAGGGACAGGGGACCGATACGCAGTATTTT,CASKGQGTDTQYF
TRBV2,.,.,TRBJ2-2,TGTGCCAGCAGTGAATCCAACACCGGGGAGCTGTTTTTT,CASSESNTGELFF
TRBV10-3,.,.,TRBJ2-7,TGTGCCATCAGTGCTCAGACGGGCCACACCCCTTACGAGCAGTACTTC,CAISAQTGHTPYEQYF
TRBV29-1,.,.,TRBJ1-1,TGCAGCGTTGTTCAAGGTTTTAACACTGAAGCTTTCTTT,CSVVQGFNTEAFF
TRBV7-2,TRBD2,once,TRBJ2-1,TGTGCCAGCAGCTTATTCCCTTTAGCGGGAGGGTCCTACAATGAGCAGTTCTTC,CASSLFPLAGGSYNEQFF
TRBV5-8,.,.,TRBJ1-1,TGTGCCAGCAAGCTGGTGGACACTGAAGCTTTCTTT,CASKLVDTEAFF
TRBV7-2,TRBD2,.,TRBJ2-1,TGTGCCAGCAGCTCCCCAAGGTGGGGGGCTAGCGGGAGGTACAATGAGCAGTTCTTC,CASSSPRWGASGRYNEQFF
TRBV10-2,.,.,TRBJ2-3,TGCGCCAGCAGTCCGCATTCCCTAGGCACAGATACGCAGTATTTT,CASSPHSLGTDTQYF
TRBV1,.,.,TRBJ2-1,TGCACCAGCAGCCACAGTGAGCAGTTCTTC,CTSSHSEQFF
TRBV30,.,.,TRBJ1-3,TGTGCCTGGGGACACTCTGGAAACACCATATATTTT,CAWGHSGNTIYF
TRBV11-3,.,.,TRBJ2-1,TGTGCCAGCAGCTTAAGCAGCGTATACAATGAGCAGTTCTTC,CASSLSSVYNEQFF
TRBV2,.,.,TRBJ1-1,TGTGCCAGCAGTGTTCCAGGGTGGGAGGCTTTCTTT,CASSVPGWEAFF
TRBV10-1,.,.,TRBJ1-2,TGCGCCAGCAGTGCGGGGCCCTGGTATGGCTACACCTTC,CASSAGPWYGYTF
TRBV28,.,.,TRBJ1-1,TGTGCCAGCAGTCCCGCGGGGATCGGTTATGGAGCTTTCTTT,CASSPAGIGYGAFF
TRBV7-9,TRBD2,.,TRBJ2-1,TGTGCCAGCAGCTTAGGGACTAGCGGGGCCTACAATGAGCAGTTCTTC,CASSLGTSGAYNEQFF
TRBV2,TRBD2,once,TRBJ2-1,TGTGCCAGCAGTGCTAGCGGAACGGCTAACAATGAGCAGTTCTTC,CASSASGTANNEQFF
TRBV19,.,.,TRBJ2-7,TGTGCCAGTAGTATGGGTGGTGGCTCCTACGAGCAGTACTTC,CASSMGGGSYEQYF
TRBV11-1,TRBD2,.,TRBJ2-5,TGTGCCAGCAGCTTCCAGTACGCGGGAGGTGGGGAGACCCAGTACTTC,CASSFQYAGGGETQYF
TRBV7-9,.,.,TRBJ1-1,TGTGCCAGCAGCTTAACAGCGAACACTGAAGCTTTCTTT,CASSLTANTEAFF
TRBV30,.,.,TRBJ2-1,TGTGCCTGGAGTCCCGACTCCTACAATGAGCAGTTCTTC,CAWSPDSYNEQFF
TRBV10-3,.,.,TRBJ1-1,TGTGCCATCAGTGAGTCGATACAGGGAGGGCAAGCTTTCTTT,CAISESIQGGQAFF
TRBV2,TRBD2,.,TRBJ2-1,TGTGCCAGCAGCCTCGGACTAGCGGGAGACAATGAGCAGTTCTTC,CASSLGLAGDNEQFF
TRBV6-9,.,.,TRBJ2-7,TGTGCCAGCAGTTATCCAGGGAACTACGAGCAGTACTTC,CASSYPGNYEQYF
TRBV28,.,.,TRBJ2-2,TGTGCCAGCACCATGGTGGTTGGCGGGGAGCTGTTTTTT,CASTMVVGGELFF